Shown below are 19 T cell receptor beta chains from a single sample sequenced in a study of T cell responses to AZD1222 COVID-19 vaccine. TCRdb's copy holds only in-frame clones and misses some; the assay was immunoSEQ multiplex PCR. The sample has 95,000 to 110,000 clones, over 80% seen once. Source: peripheral blood, taken on day 0 of AZD1222 vaccination. These TCRs come from an adult in good health.

This chain uses TRBV18 with TRBJ1-4; the D is unclear. The V end lost 8 bases, the J end lost 5 bases, and 15 bases lay between the germline ends. The CDR3 runs 14 residues. From germline, CDR1 is KGHSH and CDR2 LQKENI. The CDR3 sequence: CASTTNIGNEKLFF. DNA of the CDR3: TGTGCCAGCACCACCAATATCGGAAATGAAAAACTGTTTTTT.

The gene calls are TRBV4-3 and TRBJ2-1; tentative D call: TRBD1 (6 bases). The V and J ends lost 0 bases and 3 bases respectively, with 12 bases between them. The CDR3 covers 16 residues. Per the germline V gene, CDR1 is LGHNA and CDR2 is YSLEER. The CDR3 spells CASSQDAAGDYNEQFF. Here the CDR3 DNA reads TGCGCCAGCAGCCAAGATGCTGCAGGGGACTACAATGAGCAGTTCTTC.

This clone was recorded once. The chain links TRBV5-6 to TRBJ1-3, with D hard to call. Trimming shortened V by 5 bases and J by 4 bases, and 4 bases separated the two germline ends. Looked up from germline, CDR1 is SGHDT and CDR2 is YYEEEE. This CDR3 has 11 residues. CDR3 region: CASSSGNTIYF. For the CDR3, the DNA is TGTGCCAGCAGTTCAGGAAACACCATATATTTT.

The chain recombines TRBV7-9 with TRBJ2-3, with 11 bases lining up with TRBD1. CDR1 is SEHNR and CDR2 is FQNEAQ in the germline V gene (reference sequence). The CDR3 covers 16 residues. The V segment lost 4 bases and the J segment 4 bases; nucleotides outside the gene matches: 7. CDR3 nucleotide sequence: TGTGCCAGCAGCTCGGACAGGGGGCGCCTATCAGATACGCAGTATTTT. This codes for CASSSDRGRLSDTQYF.

This chain links TRBV7-9 with TRBJ2-1; D remains unclear. CDR3 length: 15 amino acids. CDR1 is SEHNR and CDR2 is FQNEAQ in the germline V gene (reference sequence). V was pared by 5 bases and J by 6 bases, with 17 bases between. This CDR3 reads CASSLAAGFSNEQFF. CDR3 sequence (DNA): TGTGCCAGCAGCCTCGCCGCCGGCTTTAGCAATGAGCAGTTCTTC.

The chain has TRBV10-3 and TRBJ1-4, with D hard to call. This CDR3 comprises 13 residues. Germline V CDR1 and CDR2: ENHRY, SYGVKD. Deletions cut 8 bases from V and 8 bases from J, with 15 bases between. Here the CDR3 reads CAIGQSAVEKLFF. In DNA form, the CDR3 reads TGTGCCATCGGTCAATCAGCCGTGGAAAAACTGTTTTTT.

A remark on this clone: The junction and the germline gene differ at one end; a read error may be behind it. The J gene is TRBJ2-2, the V gene TRBV7-7; 8 nucleotides align to TRBD1. Germline V gives CDR1 SSHAT, CDR2 FNYEAQ (reference sequence). The CDR3 is 17 amino acids. Here the CDR3 reads CASSSTQRTGHTGELFF. In DNA, the CDR3 is TGTGCTAGCAGCTCCACCCAACGGACAGGGCACACCGGGGAGCTGTTTTTT.

The V gene is TRBV10-3, the J gene TRBJ1-2; TRBD1 agrees at 10 bases. V trimming: 4 bases; J trimming: 8 bases; junction bases outside the gene matches: 10. CDR1 and CDR2 (germline): ENHRY, SYGVKD. CDR3 length: 15 residues. CDR3: CAISAPGQGIRGYTF. CDR3 coding DNA: TGTGCCATCAGTGCGCCGGGACAGGGGATAAGGGGCTACACCTTC.

The chain combines TRBV12-5 with TRBJ2-3; 13 positions match TRBD2. This CDR3 is built from 22 residues. Germline assignment: CDR1 LGHNT and CDR2 FRNRAP. V gave up 4 bases and J gave up 0 bases; unmatched junction bases: 19. The CDR3 loop reads CASGSSEISGTSGKTSTDTQYF. The DNA for the CDR3 is TGTGCTAGTGGTTCAAGTGAGATTTCCGGGACTAGCGGGAAGACTAGCACAGATACGCAGTATTTT.

J is TRBJ1-2 and V is TRBV5-1; D gene ambiguous. V lost 4 bases and J 6 bases, leaving 13 bases between the germline ends. The CDR3 length is 13 residues. Germline V gives CDR1 SGHRS, CDR2 YFSETQ. The CDR3 nucleotides are TGCGCCAGCAGCCGTCGCGGGTTCGATGGCTACACCTTC. Translated: CASSRRGFDGYTF.

The CDR3 DNA is TGTGCCAGCAGTGAACTCGGACAGGGAGGGACCCTTAATTCACCCCTCCACTTT. This translates into CASSELGQGGTLNSPLHF. This chain connects TRBV2 to TRBJ1-6; 8 positions match TRBD1. Germline assignment: CDR1 SNHLY and CDR2 FYNNEI. The CDR3 is 18 residues long. The V and J ends lost 2 bases and 6 bases, in that order; junction bases with no gene match: 12.

The genes are TRBV12-3 or TRBV12-4 and TRBJ1-2; unclear D gene. This CDR3 is 13 amino acids long. V was shortened by 6 bases and J by 2 bases, with 10 bases between the two germline ends. The CDR3, as DNA: TGTGCCAGCAGGAGGGAAGGGAACTATGGCTACACCTTC. Its protein product is CASRREGNYGYTF.

The gene calls are TRBV6-2 or TRBV6-3 and TRBJ1-5; 8 bases map to TRBD1. V was pared by 2 bases and J by 5 bases, with 8 bases of the junction left unmatched. Germline assignment: CDR1 MNHEY and CDR2 SVGEGT. This CDR3 spans 16 amino acids. CDR3 nucleotides: TGTGCCAGCAGTTACCCCGTCACAGGGGGTTATCAGCCCCAGCATTTT. Residues: CASSYPVTGGYQPQHF.

V and J are TRBV13 and TRBJ1-2; D remains unclear. Trimming took 5 bases from V and 0 from J, leaving 7 bases between them. CDR1 is PRHDT, CDR2 FYEKMQ, per germline (reference sequence). The CDR3 is 13 residues long. CDR3 in amino acids: CASSTGTNYGYTF. The CDR3 nucleotides read TGTGCCAGCAGCACGGGAACTAACTATGGCTACACCTTC.

The chain has TRBV9 and TRBJ2-5; 11 bases are shared with TRBD2. V trimming: 3 bases; J trimming: 2 bases; junction bases outside the gene matches: 6. Germline assignment: CDR1 SGDLS and CDR2 YYNGEE. CDR3 length equals 16 residues. Here the CDR3 reads CASSAGTSGIQETQYF. In DNA, the CDR3 is TGTGCCAGCAGCGCGGGGACTAGCGGAATACAAGAGACCCAGTACTTC.

This clone appeared a few times. The chain joins TRBV30 to TRBJ2-7; a weak D match, TRBD2 (6 bases). This CDR3 region has 14 residues. Germline CDR1 reads GTSNPN; CDR2 reads SVGIG (reference sequence). The ends were cut back, 1 base at V and 6 bases at J, with 16 bases in the middle. CDR3 in DNA: TGTGCCTGGAGTGCTTCGGGGGACGGTATCGAGCAGTACTTC. Translated, it gives CAWSASGDGIEQYF.

The J gene is TRBJ2-7, the V gene TRBV21-1; whether TRBD1, the table's D call, matches the DNA was not checked. TRBV21-1 counts as a pseudogene. There are 15 residues in the CDR3. DNA of the CDR3: TGTGCCAGCAGATTGCCGGGACAGGGGCCCTACGAGCAGTACTTC. It translates to CASRLPGQGPYEQYF.

The gene calls are TRBV5-1 and TRBJ2-1; D is perhaps TRBD2 (6 bases). Germline assignment: CDR1 SGHRS and CDR2 YFSETQ. Between the trimmed V and J ends, which lost 0 bases and 8 bases, there was a span of 15 bases. There are 15 residues in the CDR3. The CDR3 region is CASSLGGTSKDEQFF. For the CDR3, the DNA is TGCGCCAGCAGCTTGGGGGGCACTAGCAAGGATGAGCAGTTCTTC.

The CDR3 sequence: CASSKNTEAFF. The CDR3 coding sequence is TGTGCCAGCAGTAAAAACACTGAAGCTTTCTTT. The V call is TRBV6-2 or TRBV6-3, the J call TRBJ1-1; D is unclear. The V gene lost 5 bases and the J gene lost 2 bases, with 3 bases spanning the gap. This CDR3 is built from 11 residues. Germline values: CDR1 MNHEY, CDR2 SVGEGT.